This T cell receptor beta chain was sequenced during a study of human T cells and chemical hapten exposure. Whole-study findings and limits: Expanded TCRs grouped into significantly more large CDR3 similarity clusters than controls produced.

This clonotype was picked up many times. The antigen remains unidentified. TCRdb recomputed calls from the RACE reads with MiXCR, one row per CDR3 protein. The sample has 150,000 to 200,000 distinct CDR3 sequences, approximately 29% seen once. Time point indicated: pre-sensitization, week 0. Documented treatment: therapeutic diphenylcyclopropenone sensitization with weekly scalp DPC. V lost 1 base, J lost 7 bases, and 19 bases lay in between. CDR1 is MDHEN and CDR2 is SYDVKM in the germline V gene. The CDR3 loop spans 16 amino acids. The chain employs TRBV28 and TRBJ2-5; D uncertain. This TCR derives from a woman younger than 45 with alopecia areata. Some clones in this sample may be carry-over from other donors' samples. This specimen was whole blood, taken in connection with sensitization to the hapten diphenylcyclopropenone (DPC). CDR3 sequence (DNA): TGTGCCAGCAGTTTATTTTTCACAAGGACGGGCGGGACCCAGTACTTC. Protein sequence: CASSLFFTRTGGTQYF.